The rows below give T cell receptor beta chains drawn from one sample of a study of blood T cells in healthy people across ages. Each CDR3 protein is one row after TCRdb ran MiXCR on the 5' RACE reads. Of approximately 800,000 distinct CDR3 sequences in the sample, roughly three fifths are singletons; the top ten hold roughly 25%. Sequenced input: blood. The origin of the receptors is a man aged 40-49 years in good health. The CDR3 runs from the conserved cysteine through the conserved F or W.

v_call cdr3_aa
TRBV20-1 CSASGGQASNQPQHF
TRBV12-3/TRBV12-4 CASRSTGLAGQETQYF
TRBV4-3 CASSQDSGRNNEQFF
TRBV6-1 CASSEAAGELFF
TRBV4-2 CASSQDYDDTQYF
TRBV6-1 CASILAGGDTQYF
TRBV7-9 CASPTNTEAFF
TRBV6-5 CASSYGRNQETQYF
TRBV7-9 CASSHAWSPLHF
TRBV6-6 CASSYSPAETDTQYF
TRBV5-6 CASSPITDSQETQYF
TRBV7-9 CASSVYRGSDTQYF
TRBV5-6 CASSLSRGKDGYTF
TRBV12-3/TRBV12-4 CASKRQMNTEAFF
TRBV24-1 CATSDSTDTIQETQYF
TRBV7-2 CASSPSRTFDNTGELFF
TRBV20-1 CSARDPRRNQETQYF
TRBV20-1 CSAPSVGWGGGGYTF
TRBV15 CATSTEGDEKLFF
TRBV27 CASKRATNPYNEQFF
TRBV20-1 CSAEPKDLAKNVQYF
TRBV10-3 CAIRGSGTDNNEQFF
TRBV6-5 CASSYRGTGYETQYF
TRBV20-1 CSARVGLGGGGPSTDTQYF
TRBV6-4 CASSDSKGGSDTQYF
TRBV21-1 CASSLSGLALGEQYF
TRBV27 CASSLFGTDTQYF
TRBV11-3 CASSSTNNYGYTF
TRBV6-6 CASSHRDGWPGEQYF
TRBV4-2 CASSQADGGAWFF
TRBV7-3 CASSFSGVSDEQFF
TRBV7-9 CASSLAVEDYTF
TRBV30 CAWKRDSYNEKLFF
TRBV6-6 CASSYSVRLADNEQYF
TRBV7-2 CASSQIESYEQYF
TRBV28 CASSLLAVYNEQFF
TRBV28 CASSTASGANVLTF
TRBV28 CASSFRTWGDPRDQYF
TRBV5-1 CASGLNGQRETQYF
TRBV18 CASSPPLMNTEAFF
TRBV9 CASSATQAPIYEQYF
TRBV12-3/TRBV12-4 CASSLEGYRQPQHF
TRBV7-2 CASREGRGNQPQHF
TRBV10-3 CAISEQMRDSPLHF
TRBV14 CASSPLTSTWETQYF
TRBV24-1 CATSDPNGVGTDTQYF
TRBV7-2 CASSPRGGAWVDEQYF
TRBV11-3 CASSLVLGWREYEQYF